Each of the 30 T cell receptor beta chains below was sequenced from the same sample in a study of T cells in women clearing cervical HPV infection. Sequencing was performed with immunoSEQ multiplex PCR; in TCRdb, only in-frame clones are kept and a portion is missing. This table lists 28,000 or so clones. Sequencing used blood buffy coat. The receptors stem from a woman between 18 and 69 years old with a cervical HPV16 infection that either progressed to CIN3+ or cleared (not recorded which).

A remark on this clone: The sequence runs out 3 residues before the end of the CDR3; the remainder is reconstructed from the germline J gene. The chain has TRBV7-9 and TRBJ2-4, with 8 bases fitting TRBD1. The CDR3 length is 15 residues. Germline V CDR1 and CDR2: SEHNR, FQNEAQ (reference sequence). CDR3 loop: CASSPSGGRGYGQYF. CDR3 DNA (partial): TGTGCCAGCAGCCCTTCAGGGGGCCGGGGCTATGGT.

With regard to this clone: The CDR3 is cut off 3 residues early in the read; its end comes from the germline J gene. The rearrangement links TRBV12-3 or TRBV12-4 to TRBJ2-3, with 10 bases that match TRBD1. After removal of 5 bases from V and 5 bases from J, the junction contained 7 bases not matched to a gene. CDR3 size: 15 residues. The part of the CDR3 DNA that was read is TGTGCCAGCAGTCCCCGACAGGGGGCGGGAGATACG. Protein product: CASSPRQGAGDT. In full, the CDR3 reads CASSPRQGAGDTQYF.

As to this clone: The CDR3 end lies 3 residues beyond the end of the read and is filled in from the germline J gene. The chain carries TRBV7-6 and TRBJ2-1, with TRBD1 matching over 11 bases. V was clipped by 5 bases and J by 7 bases; unmatched bases: 10. The CDR3 extends over 16 amino acids. Germline V lookup: CDR1 SGHVS, CDR2 FNYEAQ. This CDR3 is CASSARPGQGVNEQFF. Incomplete CDR3 DNA: TGTGCCAGCAGCGCCCGCCCGGGACAGGGGGTGAATGAG.

Worth noting for this clone: The read halts 3 residues ahead of the CDR3 end, with the missing end drawn from the germline J gene. The rearrangement uses TRBV7-9 and TRBJ2-2, with 9 positions matching TRBD1. This CDR3 comprises 15 residues. Germline lookup yields CDR1 SEHNR and CDR2 FQNEAQ (reference sequence). The part of the CDR3 DNA that was read is TGTGCCAGCGGGGGGACAGGGTGGGAAAATGAAAAG. It specifies CASGGTGWENEK. The entire CDR3 protein is CASGGTGWENEKLFF.

The CDR3 DNA, read in part, is TGCAGTGCTATTTTACTGGTTGTTGGTAATGAG. The encoded protein is CSAILLVVGNE. The whole CDR3 reads CSAILLVVGNEQFF. The rearrangement joins TRBV20-1 to TRBJ2-1; D is uncertain. The observed sequence ends 3 residues before the CDR3 terminus, with the missing tail filled in from the germline J gene. Deletions cut 4 bases from V and 7 bases from J, with 17 bases between. Germline CDR1 reads DFQATT; CDR2 reads SNEGSKA (reference sequence). The CDR3 extends over 14 amino acids.

Turning to this clone: The CDR3 end falls 3 residues outside the read, so it is completed with the germline J gene. This chain uses TRBV30 with TRBJ2-7; D unclear. Trimming shortened V by 2 bases and J by 6 bases, and 14 bases separated the two germline ends. There are 13 residues in the CDR3. Per germline, CDR1 GTSNPN and CDR2 SVGIG (reference sequence). Here the CDR3 reads CAWSHSHYREQYF. The sequenced CDR3 bases are TGTGCCTGGAGTCATAGTCACTATCGCGAG.

Note on this clone: Sequencing ends 3 residues short of the CDR3 end; the germline J gene provides the rest. The chain carries TRBV5-1 and TRBJ1-5; no firm D call. Germline V gene data show CDR1 as SGHRS and CDR2 as YFSETQ. This CDR3 spans 15 amino acids. The germline V and J ends were trimmed by 0 bases and 4 bases, with 11 bases remaining between them. Incomplete CDR3 DNA: TGCGCCAGCAGCTTGGGAGGTCAAGGGAATCAGCCC. Protein sequence: CASSLGGQGNQP. The whole CDR3 reads CASSLGGQGNQPQHF. Using reference TRBV5-1 and TRBJ1-5 for the parts outside the CDR3, the full variable domain is KAGVTQTPRYLIKTRGQQVTLSCSPISGHRSVSWYQQTPGQGLQFLFEYFSETQRNKGNFPGRFSGRQFSNSRSEMNVSTLELGDSALYLCASSLGGQGNQPQHFGDGTRLSIL.

In the case of this clone: The observed sequence ends 3 residues before the CDR3 terminus, with the missing tail filled in from the germline J gene. The V call is TRBV18, the J call TRBJ2-2, with TRBD1 identical over 9 bases. Looked up from germline, CDR1 is KGHSH and CDR2 is LQKENI. This CDR3 has 18 residues. The sequenced CDR3 bases are TGTGCCAGCTCACCACAGGGACAGGGTTTTGGGACCCATTCACCG. This sequence encodes CASSPQGQGFGTHSP. The CDR3 reads in full as CASSPQGQGFGTHSPLFF.

As concerns this clone: The missing CDR3 end, 3 residues past where the read stops, is filled in from the germline J gene. The J gene is TRBJ1-5, the V gene TRBV19, with D hard to call. In germline, CDR1 is LNHDA, CDR2 SQIVND (reference sequence). V lost 1 base and J lost 3, with 10 bases in between. The length of the CDR3 is 15 residues. The CDR3 sequence: CASSIVKGSNQPQHF. The CDR3 bases that were read are TGTGCCAGTAGTATAGTCAAGGGTTCCAATCAGCCC.

As regards this clone: The sequence runs out 3 residues before the end of the CDR3; the remainder is reconstructed from the germline J gene. The chain carries TRBV19 and TRBJ1-1, with 9 bases aligning to TRBD1. From germline, CDR1 is LNHDA and CDR2 SQIVND (reference sequence). V dropped 6 bases and J dropped 4; count of bases not matched to a gene: 12. The CDR3 loop spans 16 amino acids. The CDR3 here is CASRSLKQGARTEAFF. CDR3 DNA (partial): TGTGCCAGTAGATCGCTCAAACAGGGGGCGCGCACTGAA.

In the case of this clone: The sequence runs out 3 residues before the end of the CDR3; the remainder is reconstructed from the germline J gene. V usage is TRBV6-1 and J usage is TRBJ2-2; D gene ambiguous. Trimming took off 3 bases at V and 4 bases at J, with 9 bases between the two ends. From germline, CDR1 is MNHNS and CDR2 SASEGT. This CDR3 has 14 amino acids. The CDR3 loop is CASSEQSGTGELFF. The covered CDR3 bases are TGTGCCAGCAGTGAGCAGAGTGGCACCGGGGAG.

Concerning this clone: The read falls 3 residues short of the CDR3 end, and the missing part is taken from the germline J gene. V usage is TRBV2 and J usage is TRBJ1-1, with unresolved D. The CDR3 has 9 amino acids. Germline values: CDR1 SNHLY, CDR2 FYNNEI. CDR3 DNA, as far as it was read: TGTGCCAGCGGTGCTTTG. Translating gives CASGAL. The entire CDR3 protein reads CASGALAFF.

As for this clone: The read gets to within 3 residues of the CDR3 end, and the germline J gene fills in the rest. The chain combines TRBV3-1 (or the pseudogene TRBV3-2) with TRBJ1-2; D might be TRBD1 (5 bases). Trimming removed 1 base at V and 6 bases at J, with 12 bases between. The CDR3 contains 14 residues. Germline CDR1 reads LGHDT; CDR2 reads YNNKEL (reference sequence). CDR3 protein: CASSQGGTSDGYTF. The part of the CDR3 DNA that was read is TGTGCCAGCAGCCAAGGTGGGACTAGTGATGGC.

Concerning this clone: The CDR3 goes on 3 residues after the read ends, and that part is filled in from the germline J gene. The J gene is TRBJ2-7, the V gene TRBV5-1; 10 bases fit TRBD1. The CDR3 runs 15 residues. CDR1 and CDR2 (germline): SGHRS, YFSETQ. With 4 bases clipped from V and 5 bases from J, the junction kept 9 bases outside the gene matches. CDR3 DNA (partial): TGCGCCAGCAGCGGAGCCGGGACAGGGGCAGACGAG. Its protein product is CASSGAGTGADE. The complete CDR3 reads CASSGAGTGADEQYF.

Remarks on this clone: The read ends 3 residues before the CDR3 terminus; that terminus is restored from the germline J gene. The sample carries other DNA sequences with the same CDR3. The genes are TRBV5-1 and TRBJ2-1; unclear D gene. CDR3 size: 13 residues. The ends were cut back, 4 bases at V and 0 bases at J, with 5 bases in the middle. Germline V gene data show CDR1 as SGHRS and CDR2 as YFSETQ. CDR3 bases read: TGCGCCAGCAGCCTGTCCTCCTACAATGAG. This gives the protein CASSLSSYNE. The entire CDR3 protein is CASSLSSYNEQFF.

Comments on this clone: The CDR3 extends 3 residues past the end of the read, so its final part is completed from the germline J gene. The chain recombines TRBV14 with TRBJ2-1, with 7 bases aligning to TRBD1. V dropped 3 bases and J dropped 6; count of bases not matched to a gene: 8. CDR3 length: 15 amino acids. CDR1 is SGHDN, CDR2 FVKESK, per germline. CDR3 region: CASSQVDREGNEQFF. Incomplete CDR3 DNA: TGTGCCAGCAGCCAGGTTGACAGGGAAGGCAATGAG.

In the case of this clone: Coverage ceases 3 residues before the CDR3 finishes, and the germline J gene fills in the end. The V gene is TRBV11-3, the J gene TRBJ2-7; no definite D call. This CDR3 region has 15 residues. The germline V gene has CDR1 SGHNT and CDR2 YENEEA. V gave up 1 base and J gave up 5 bases, with 15 bases separating them. CDR3 DNA, as far as it was read: TGTGCCAGCAGCTTAGGAGTCGGTCTCCTAGACGAG. It specifies CASSLGVGLLDE. In full, the CDR3 reads CASSLGVGLLDEQYF.

About this clone itself: The read gets to within 3 residues of the CDR3 end, and the germline J gene fills in the rest. The rearrangement joins TRBV18 to TRBJ1-1, with 9 bases matching TRBD1. Germline CDR1 reads KGHSH; CDR2 reads LQKENI. V gave up 1 base and J gave up 2 bases; unmatched junction bases: 14. This CDR3 spans 19 amino acids. CDR3 bases read: TGTGCCAGCTCACCACACCCCCCCCCGGGGGACAGGGCTAACACTGAA. The encoded protein is CASSPHPPPGDRANTE. The full CDR3 is CASSPHPPPGDRANTEAFF.

Remarks on this clone: The DNA ends 3 residues before the CDR3 does, and the rest of the CDR3 is filled in from the germline J gene. The chain recombines TRBV14 with TRBJ1-2; D perhaps matches TRBD1 (5 bases). This CDR3 region has 14 residues. Germline V CDR1 and CDR2: SGHDN, FVKESK. The CDR3 here is CASSRQGGSYDYTF. CDR3 DNA, as far as it was read: TGTGCCAGCAGCCGTCAGGGAGGATCCTACGAC.

Of note for this clone: The read ends 3 residues before the CDR3 terminus; that terminus is restored from the germline J gene. The rearrangement joins TRBV30 to TRBJ2-2; TRBD1 agrees at 9 bases. The CDR3 extends over 15 amino acids. Germline CDR1 and CDR2: GTSNPN and SVGIG (reference sequence). The J segment lost 1 base and the V segment lost 5 bases, leaving 5 bases of the junction unmatched. The CDR3 bases that were read are TGTGCCTGGGAGACAGGGGGAAAGAACACCGGGGAG. It encodes CAWETGGKNTGE. The whole CDR3 is CAWETGGKNTGELFF.

For this clone: The CDR3 end is not reached by the read, which stops 3 residues before it; the germline J gene fills it in. The chain recombines TRBV6-2 or TRBV6-3 with TRBJ1-2, with 10 bases aligning to TRBD1. The germline V gene has CDR1 MNHEY and CDR2 SVGEGT. This CDR3 comprises 16 residues. The CDR3 sequence is CASSFDPVGTGVGYTF. Partial CDR3 DNA: TGTGCCAGCAGTTTCGATCCTGTGGGGACAGGGGTCGGC.

Points on this clone: The read stops 3 residues short of the end of the CDR3; the missing end is completed from the germline J gene. The genes are TRBV5-1 and TRBJ1-4; D may be TRBD1 (5 bases). There are 16 residues in the CDR3. Germline V CDR1 and CDR2: SGHRS, YFSETQ. CDR3 DNA (partial): TGCGCCAGCAGCTTGGCAGGTAGCTCTGGGGCCAACGTA. Protein: CASSLAGSSGANV. The entire CDR3 sequence reads CASSLAGSSGANVLFF.

As for this clone: With the read ending 3 residues before the CDR3 end, the germline J gene is used to fill in that end. This rearrangement joins TRBV7-2 to TRBJ1-2, with TRBD1 as a possible D gene (5 bases). The CDR3 loop spans 15 amino acids. Germline values: CDR1 SGHTA, CDR2 FQGNSA. CDR3 bases read: TGTGCCAGCAGCCTTGGGACTAGCGGCGTCGGTGAC. This encodes CASSLGTSGVGD. The entire CDR3 is CASSLGTSGVGDYTF.

As regards this clone: The sequenced fragment ends 3 residues before the CDR3 boundary, so the rest is inferred from the germline J gene. The chain employs TRBV19 and TRBJ1-2; D might be TRBD1 (6 bases). The germline gives CDR1 LNHDA, CDR2 SQIVND (reference sequence). The CDR3 sequence is 13 residues long. The CDR3 is CASSRGALDTYTF. Incomplete CDR3 DNA: TGTGCCAGTAGTCGGGGGGCCTTAGATACC.

In regard to this clone: The CDR3 end is not reached by the read, which stops 3 residues before it; the germline J gene fills it in. The genes are TRBV19 and TRBJ2-3; 9 bases align to TRBD2. Germline trimming cut 4 bases from V and 1 base from J; bases unmatched to any gene: 6. The germline V gene encodes CDR1 LNHDA and CDR2 SQIVND (reference sequence). This CDR3 region has 16 residues. CDR3 DNA (partial): TGTGCCAGTAGTACCCCCCTAGCGGGGCGCACAGATACG. This codes for CASSTPLAGRTDT. Given in full, the CDR3 is CASSTPLAGRTDTQYF.

Concerning this clone itself: The read ends 3 residues shy of where the CDR3 ends; the end is completed using the germline J gene. V and J are TRBV19 and TRBJ2-2, with no clear D. In germline, CDR1 is LNHDA, CDR2 SQIVND (reference sequence). The V gene lost 6 bases and the J gene lost 5 bases, with 4 bases spanning the gap. This CDR3 region has 11 residues. The CDR3 sequence: CASSRTGELFF. The sequenced CDR3 bases are TGTGCCAGTAGCAGGACCGGGGAG.

Details on this clone: The CDR3 end lies 3 residues beyond the end of the read and is filled in from the germline J gene. The genes are TRBV29-1 and TRBJ2-3; possible D gene TRBD2, 6 bases. Looked up from germline, CDR1 is SQVTM and CDR2 is ANQGSEA. The CDR3 contains 12 residues. The sequenced CDR3 bases are TGCAGCGTTGATGGAGGGGAACGGACG. Translating gives CSVDGGERT. From start to end, the CDR3 is CSVDGGERTQYF.

In regard to this clone: Read sequence stops 3 residues before the CDR3 end, and the germline J gene provides the missing end. The chain is built from TRBV5-1 and TRBJ2-3; 7 positions match TRBD1. This CDR3 is 12 amino acids long. Germline V gene data show CDR1 as SGHRS and CDR2 as YFSETQ. Partial CDR3 DNA: TGCGCCAGCAGCTCTGAACAGGGGACG. It encodes CASSSEQGT. The full CDR3 reads CASSSEQGTQYF.

CDR3 DNA (partial): TGCAGTGCTAGCGCAGGGGCCGCCGATAGCGAG. Protein sequence: CSASAGAADSE. The full-length CDR3 reads as CSASAGAADSEQYF. The chain is built from TRBV20-1 and TRBJ2-7, with D perhaps TRBD1 (6 bases). The CDR3 end falls 3 residues outside the read, so it is completed with the germline J gene. The V and J ends lost 3 bases and 6 bases respectively, with 18 bases between them. The CDR3 sequence is 14 residues long. The germline V gene has CDR1 DFQATT and CDR2 SNEGSKA (reference sequence).

Note on this clone: Sequencing ends 3 residues short of the CDR3 end; the germline J gene provides the rest. J is TRBJ2-2 and V is TRBV30; TRBD1 is a possible D gene (6 bases). The CDR3 runs to 14 residues. Trimming took off 2 bases at V and 4 bases at J, with 11 bases between the two ends. The germline CDR1 and CDR2 sequences are GTSNPN and SVGIG (reference sequence). The CDR3 loop reads CAWSNTGSTGELFF. The covered CDR3 bases are TGTGCCTGGAGTAACACAGGGTCCACCGGGGAG.